The T cell receptor (beta chain) described here comes from a study of beta chain features in type 1 diabetes (dated by TCRdb to the late 2010s). Regarding the study in general: Mean age, gender distribution, total cell number and subset yield were not different between patients and healthy donors. Regulatory and stem cell-like memory subsets were obtained from only 8 patients and about eight healthy donors, while naive and central memory subsets were obtained from all 28 donors. Across all samples, some 100,000,000 sorted cells were examined, and cell number per subset correlated strongly with RNA yield. In the study, TCRB repertoires of sorted circulating CD4+ T cell subsets from recently diagnosed type 1 diabetes patients were compared with those of matched healthy donors. General study outcomes and caveats: At VDJ recombination sites, type 1 diabetes patients had fewer insertions and more deleted nucleotides, which implies abnormalities in thymic rearrangement. Shorter templates might have been favored by PCR, but patient and control samples were amplified and corrected together, so both groups would have been affected equally by any skew. Naive, central memory and regulatory TCRB repertoires appeared to be more alike among patients than among healthy donors. Because the HLA sub-analyses included only small numbers of individuals, any influence of HLA type on TCRB rearrangement was left unresolved. In all four CD4+ subsets, TCRB CDR3 length was moderately but significantly shorter in type 1 diabetes patients. Sequencing cDNA rather than genomic DNA could over-represent highly expressing activated cells, although activation and CD3 levels did not differ between groups.

From each donor, a single peripheral blood sample of approximately 110 mL on average was drawn into heparinised tubes. Using a panel that included CD45RO, CCR7, CD25, CD127, CD95 and CD27, naive, central memory, regulatory and stem cell-like memory CD4+ T cells were sorted on a BD FACSAria II. Every sorted population had a purity above 95%. Right away, PBMCs were isolated by Lymphoprep density gradient centrifugation and were stained directly, with no culture step. To minimize batch effects, samples were stained and sorted in pairs, one healthy donor with one patient per experiment. The CDR3 numbers 14 residues from cysteine through phenylalanine. The kept DNA is CDR3 alone, 42 bases in frame from the first base. The entire isolated RNA was reverse transcribed using the High Capacity cDNA Reverse Transcription Kit, and thus expressed TCRB transcripts were sequenced. Deep immunoSEQ sequencing was performed on naive, central memory and regulatory T cell samples, with an average of about 3.57 million total reads per sample. Sorted cells were lysed in RLT buffer and RNA was extracted with DNase-treated RNeasy Micro or Mini kits, depending on cell number. To prevent cross-contamination, each cell subset was processed individually, whereas patient and healthy donor samples were processed jointly. TCRB sequences were amplified from cDNA with the immunoSEQ multiplex PCR, producing 87-bp fragments spanning the CDR3 region. Amplicons were sequenced on the Illumina HiSeq platform. On the study's bioinformatics: PCR bias was corrected computationally using synthetic template baselines, and reads within Hamming distance 2 were collapsed, with unmergeable singletons discarded. Reads were aligned against IMGT so that V, D and J genes, CDR3 length and insertions or deletions at six rearrangement sites could be assigned. Clonotype counts were normalized to sorted cell number within each subset before computing true diversity and Gini coefficients with the tcR R package. The overlap coefficient, calculated on TCRB nucleotide sequences, was used to measure repertoire sharing. Out-of-frame TCRB sequences from naive cells were analyzed as a proxy for the pre-selection repertoire. TCRdb took over this immuneACCESS table, retaining in-frame rearrangements with V and J assigned. Such tables are incomplete; in checked studies, under half of the missing clones stem from an unresolved V gene, and the remainder is unexplained. The DNA gave D and trimming, while V, J and clone size come from that table. This sample lists roughly 240,000 clones; around 65% were detected once. Almost 0.055% of the sample goes to the ten largest clones.

Points on this clone: There is no known antigen for this receptor. No much larger clonotype is one base removed from it; base qualities were not supplied.

The sequence joins TRBV1 to TRBJ2-1; TRBD2, the table's D call, lacks a check against the DNA. TRBV1 is flagged as a pseudogene. The sample taken for sequencing was naive CD4+ T cells from blood. This specimen's cell subset or site label, per the study, means: true naive CD4+ T cells. This sequence originates from a young man in good health. The DNA sequence follows: TGCACCAGCTTAAAGGGGAGGGCCCACAATGAGCAGTTCTTC. Its protein is CTSLKGRAHNEQFF.